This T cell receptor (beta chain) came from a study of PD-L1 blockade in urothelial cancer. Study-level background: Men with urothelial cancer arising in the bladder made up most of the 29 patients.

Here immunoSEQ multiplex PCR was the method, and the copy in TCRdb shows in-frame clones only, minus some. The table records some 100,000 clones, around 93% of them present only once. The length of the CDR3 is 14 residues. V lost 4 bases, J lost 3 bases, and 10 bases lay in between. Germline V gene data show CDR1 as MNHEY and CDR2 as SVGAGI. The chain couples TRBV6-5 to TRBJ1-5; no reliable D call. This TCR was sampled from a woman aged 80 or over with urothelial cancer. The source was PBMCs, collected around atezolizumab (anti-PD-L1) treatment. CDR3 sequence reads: CASSLSGNNQPQHF. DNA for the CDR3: TGTGCCAGCAGTTTATCGGGGAACAATCAGCCCCAGCATTTT.